This entry lists 23 T cell receptor beta chains sequenced from one sample in a study of shared clonotypes between healthy human individuals. The data were produced by immunoSEQ multiplex PCR, yet TCRdb's version contains in-frame clones alone and is incomplete. Here the sample spans 2 million to 2.5 million clones, roughly 90% being singletons. Specimen: naive CD4+ T cells from PBMCs. Subset denoted: CD45RA+ positively selected. These receptor sequences come from a man younger than 35 in good health. Some clones in this sample may be carry-over from other donors' samples.

This clone was seen a few times. This same CDR3 is encoded by further DNA sequences in the sample. This chain uses TRBV2 with TRBJ2-1; no firm D call. The CDR3 covers 11 residues. V lost 5 bases and J 3 bases, leaving 2 bases between the germline ends. Germline V lookup: CDR1 SNHLY, CDR2 FYNNEI. CDR3 loop: CASSSYNEQFF. DNA of the CDR3: TGTGCCAGCAGTAGCTACAATGAGCAGTTCTTC.

This clone was counted a single time. The chain couples TRBV4-1 to TRBJ1-1; no reliable D call. The CDR3 covers 13 residues. Germline V gene sequence: CDR1 MGHRA, CDR2 YSYEKL. The V end was cut by 3 bases, the J end by 1 base, with 6 bases between. The CDR3 region is CASSHQGNTEAFF. Here the CDR3 DNA reads TGCGCCAGCAGCCATCAAGGGAACACTGAAGCTTTCTTT.

The chain has TRBV28 and TRBJ2-7; a possible D gene is TRBD2 (5 bases). This CDR3 is built from 14 residues. Germline V gives CDR1 MDHEN, CDR2 SYDVKM. Trimming left V 5 bases short and J 3 bases short, with 14 bases between. The CDR3 region is CASSPPLSGYEQYF. CDR3 nucleotides: TGTGCCAGCAGTCCTCCCTTGAGCGGCTACGAGCAGTACTTC.

As for this clone: The sample has other DNA sequences that encode this CDR3 too. This sequence joins TRBV7-3 and TRBJ2-7; 9 bases line up with TRBD1. The CDR3 covers 13 residues. V gave up 4 bases and J gave up 5 bases; unmatched junction bases: 3. Germline CDR1 is SGHTA and CDR2 is FQGTGA. CDR3 in amino acids: CASSSGQGNEQYF. The CDR3 region has the DNA TGTGCCAGCAGCTCGGGACAGGGTAACGAGCAGTACTTC.

This rearrangement joins TRBV4-2 to TRBJ2-7; TRBD2 matches at 11 bases. Germline trimming cut 1 base from V and 6 bases from J; bases unmatched to any gene: 5. In germline, CDR1 is LGHNA, CDR2 YNFKEQ. CDR3 length: 15 amino acids. The CDR3 region is CASSQGLAGISEQYF. CDR3 nucleotide sequence: TGTGCCAGCAGCCAAGGACTAGCGGGAATATCCGAGCAGTACTTC.

The chain links TRBV7-2 to TRBJ2-7; 10 nucleotides match TRBD2. After removal of 3 bases from V and 3 bases from J, the junction contained 5 bases not matched to a gene. This CDR3 is built from 15 residues. Germline CDR1 SGHTA, CDR2 FQGNSA. For the CDR3, the DNA is TGTGCCAGCAGCTTGGCTAGCGGGAGTGACTACGAGCAGTACTTC. Translated: CASSLASGSDYEQYF.

The CDR3 region has the DNA TGTGCCAGCAGCGGCGGGACAGAAGGAAACACCATATATTTT. This sequence encodes CASSGGTEGNTIYF. The gene calls are TRBV7-9 and TRBJ1-3; 7 bases agree with TRBD1. The germline V gene has CDR1 SEHNR and CDR2 FQNEAQ (reference sequence). The length of the CDR3 is 14 residues. With 5 bases clipped from V and 4 bases from J, the junction kept 5 bases outside the gene matches.

This chain connects TRBV27 to TRBJ2-5; the D call may be TRBD1 or TRBD2 (5 bases each). Germline CDR1 and CDR2: MNHEY and SMNVEV (reference sequence). V was clipped by 6 bases and J by 1 base, with 12 bases between them. The CDR3 runs to 14 residues. The CDR3 loop is CASSRIGGQETQYF. The CDR3 region has the DNA TGTGCCAGCAGCCGGATTGGGGGCCAAGAGACCCAGTACTTC.

The chain recombines TRBV27 with TRBJ2-5, with D tentatively TRBD2 (6 bases). Per germline, CDR1 MNHEY and CDR2 SMNVEV (reference sequence). The V and J ends lost 5 bases and 0 bases respectively, with 19 bases between them. CDR3 length: 17 amino acids. CDR3 DNA: TGTGCCAGCAGTCCGATTTACGGGAGAGGGTACCAAGAGACCCAGTACTTC. Amino acid sequence: CASSPIYGRGYQETQYF.

The chain recombines TRBV11-2 with TRBJ2-1; D is unresolved. From germline, CDR1 is SGHAT and CDR2 FQNNGV. The CDR3 loop spans 16 amino acids. V was pared by 8 bases and J by 0 bases, with 17 bases between. The CDR3 DNA reads TGTGCCAGCCTCGAACGCAGACGAAGCTCCTACAATGAGCAGTTCTTC. This sequence encodes CASLERRRSSYNEQFF.

This rearrangement joins TRBV7-9 to TRBJ1-2; no clear D. The CDR3 runs to 13 residues. The V gene lost 6 bases and the J gene lost 2 bases, with 10 bases spanning the gap. Per the germline V gene, CDR1 is SEHNR and CDR2 is FQNEAQ (reference sequence). The chain's CDR3 is CASRKGGNYGYTF. CDR3 nucleotide sequence: TGTGCCAGCAGGAAGGGTGGGAACTATGGCTACACCTTC.

This chain connects TRBV6-6 to TRBJ1-1; the match to TRBD1 covers 7 bases. CDR3 length: 15 residues. Unmatched junction bases numbered 8, after V lost 7 bases and J lost 0 bases. CDR1 is MNHNY and CDR2 is SVGAGI in the germline V gene (reference sequence). The CDR3 DNA is TGTGCCAGCAATAGACAGGGCCCTATGAACACTGAAGCTTTCTTT. Protein product: CASNRQGPMNTEAFF.

Here the CDR3 DNA reads TGTGCCAGCAGTGAAGGGGCCTTTCGCACAGATACGCAGTATTTT. Protein: CASSEGAFRTDTQYF. The chain links TRBV2 to TRBJ2-3; D is undetermined. CDR1 is SNHLY, CDR2 FYNNEI, per germline. This CDR3 spans 15 amino acids. The V end was cut by 1 base, the J end by 1 base, with 9 bases between.

This chain links TRBV5-5 with TRBJ2-7; 8 nucleotides line up with TRBD1. This CDR3 contains 15 residues. J gave up 0 bases and V 4 bases, and 6 bases lay outside the gene matches. Germline CDR1 reads SGHKS; CDR2 reads YYEKEE (reference sequence). Here the CDR3 reads CASSPRQGSSYEQYF. As DNA, the CDR3 is TGTGCCAGCAGCCCCCGACAGGGGAGCTCCTACGAGCAGTACTTC. Supplemented by reference TRBV5-5 and TRBJ2-7, the full variable domain reads DAGVTQSPTHLIKTRGQQVTLRCSPISGHKSVSWYQQVLGQGPQFIFQYYEKEERGRGNFPDRFSARQFPNYSSELNVNALLLGDSALYLCASSPRQGSSYEQYFGPGTRLTVT.

V is TRBV4-1 and J is TRBJ2-1; D tentatively reads TRBD1 or TRBD2 (5 bases each). Germline V gene sequence: CDR1 MGHRA, CDR2 YSYEKL. The CDR3 sequence is 17 residues long. The V end was cut by 4 bases, the J end by 1 base, with 17 bases between. In DNA, the CDR3 is TGCGCCAGCAGCCGGCGCGCGAGGGGTAGTTCCTACAATGAGCAGTTCTTC. Translation: CASSRRARGSSYNEQFF.

This clone appeared a few times. Other DNA sequences from this sample encode an identical CDR3 as well. The V and J genes are TRBV7-3 and TRBJ1-1; D uncertain. Germline V CDR1 and CDR2: SGHTA, FQGTGA. The CDR3 sequence is 13 residues long. V was shortened by 7 bases and J by 0 bases, with 9 bases between the two germline ends. As DNA, the CDR3 is TGTGCCAGCAAAAGAGAGATGAACACTGAAGCTTTCTTT. Amino acid sequence: CASKREMNTEAFF. Full variable domain (rest looked up from reference TRBV7-3 and TRBJ1-1): GAGVSQTPSNKVTEKGKYVELRCDPISGHTALYWYRQSLGQGPEFLIYFQGTGAADDSGLPNDRFFAVRPEGSVSTLKIQRTERGDSAVYLCASKREMNTEAFFGQGTRLTVV.

The rearrangement links TRBV4-1 to TRBJ2-3; D may correspond to TRBD1 or TRBD2 (5 bases each). The V end lost 1 base, the J end lost 4 bases, and 15 bases lay between the germline ends. The CDR3 is made up of 16 amino acids. Germline loops: CDR1 MGHRA, CDR2 YSYEKL. The CDR3: CASSQAQGEGPDTQYF. The CDR3 DNA sequence: TGCGCCAGCAGCCAAGCGCAGGGAGAGGGGCCAGATACGCAGTATTTT.

Turning to this clone: The same CDR3 can be traced to other DNA sequences in this sample. The chain recombines TRBV18 with TRBJ2-7; D is ambiguous. The ends were cut back, 3 bases at V and 6 bases at J, with 9 bases in the middle. The germline gives CDR1 KGHSH, CDR2 LQKENI. The CDR3 sequence is 12 residues long. CDR3 coding DNA: TGTGCCAGCTCACCGCGTTTGGGCGAGCAGTACTTC. Translation: CASSPRLGEQYF.

The rearrangement joins TRBV5-6 to TRBJ2-5; a weak D match, TRBD1 (6 bases). With 7 bases removed from V and 5 bases from J, the gap between germline ends came to 15 bases. CDR1 is SGHDT and CDR2 is YYEEEE in the germline V gene. The CDR3 is 13 amino acids. The CDR3 DNA reads as TGTGCCAGCGCTTTTTGGGGGCTGGAGACCCAGTACTTC. Protein sequence: CASAFWGLETQYF.

The gene calls are TRBV19 and TRBJ2-7, with D possibly TRBD1 on 6 matching bases. There are 14 residues in the CDR3. Germline V gene lookup returns CDR1 LNHDA and CDR2 SQIVND (reference sequence). V was clipped by 4 bases and J by 0 bases, with 10 bases between them. CDR3 sequence (DNA): TGTGCCAGTAGTACGGGACAAAACTCCTACGAGCAGTACTTC. It codes for CASSTGQNSYEQYF.

The V and J genes are TRBV4-1 and TRBJ2-3; D not resolved. CDR3 length equals 15 residues. Per germline, CDR1 MGHRA and CDR2 YSYEKL. V lost 1 base, J lost 0 bases, and 8 bases lay in between. CDR3 in amino acids: CASSQGATSTDTQYF. DNA for the CDR3: TGCGCCAGCAGCCAAGGGGCGACTAGCACAGATACGCAGTATTTT.

This clone was observed once. V and J are TRBV6-5 and TRBJ2-7; TRBD2 agrees at 8 bases. The germline V gene has CDR1 MNHEY and CDR2 SVGAGI. This CDR3 region has 14 residues. V gave up 6 bases and J gave up 4 bases; unmatched junction bases: 8. The CDR3 protein is CASRRTSGRYEQYF. The CDR3 bases are TGTGCCAGCAGGCGTACTAGCGGACGGTACGAGCAGTACTTC.

This clone was recorded only once. The J gene is TRBJ2-7, the V gene TRBV5-5; 8 positions agree with TRBD1. CDR3 size: 16 residues. With V trimmed by 4 bases and J by 2 bases, 11 bases remained unmatched. The germline V gene has CDR1 SGHKS and CDR2 YYEKEE (reference sequence). The CDR3 region is CASSPYTGTGPYEQYF. DNA of the CDR3: TGTGCCAGCAGCCCCTATACCGGGACAGGACCCTACGAGCAGTACTTC.